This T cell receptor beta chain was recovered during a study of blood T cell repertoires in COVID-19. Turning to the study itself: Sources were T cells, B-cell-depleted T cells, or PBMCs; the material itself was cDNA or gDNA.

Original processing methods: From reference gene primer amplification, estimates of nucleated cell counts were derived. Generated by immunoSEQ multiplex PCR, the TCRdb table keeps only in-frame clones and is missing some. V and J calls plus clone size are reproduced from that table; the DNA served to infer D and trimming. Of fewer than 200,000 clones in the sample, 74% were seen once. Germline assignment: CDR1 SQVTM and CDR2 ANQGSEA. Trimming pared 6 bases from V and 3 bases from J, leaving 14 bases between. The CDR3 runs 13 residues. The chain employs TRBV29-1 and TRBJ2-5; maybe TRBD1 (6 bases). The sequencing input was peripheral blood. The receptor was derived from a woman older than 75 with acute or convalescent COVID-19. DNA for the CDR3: TGCAGCGTCGGCCGACAGGAAAAAGAGACCCAGTACTTC. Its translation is CSVGRQEKETQYF.